This entry describes one T cell receptor beta chain. Its recognized antigen is unknown. No quality values exist for individual bases; no much larger clone is one base distant. TCRbeta CDR3 regions were amplified from genomic DNA using the immunoSEQ Assay, a bias-controlled multiplex PCR. The paper's processing steps were these. The number of nucleated cells in each sample was estimated from the amplification of reference gene primers within the assay. To quantify the absolute abundance of each unique TCRbeta CDR3 rearrangement, sequence reads were collapsed and filtered. For each sample, productive Simpson clonality was calculated by taking the square root of Simpson's diversity index across productive rearrangements. This is the immuneACCESS table as TCRdb keeps it, with only in-frame sequences that have V and J called. A part of the clones is gone; compared with another copy, unresolved V genes explain less than half, and the rest is unexplained. The DNA was the basis for D and trimming; V, J and clone size are from that table. The sample contains around 230,000 clones, about four fifths of them found a single time. The ten largest clones capture more than 8% of the sample.

This sample is drawn from a study of blood T cell repertoires in COVID-19 (dated by TCRdb to the early 2020s). Study-level background: Samples covering the acute and convalescent phases of COVID-19 were provided by collaborators in the United States, Italy and Spain. The dataset comprised deeply sampled blood TCRbeta repertoires from subjects exposed to, actively infected with, or recovered from COVID-19. A de-identified subject ID, COVID-19 status, age in years and sex were almost always included in the sample metadata. The repertoires were released in a freely available public database meant as a resource for research on the immune response to SARS-CoV-2. The samples were drawn from two sources: the first 160 participants of the ongoing ImmuneRACE study, and fewer than 1,500 subjects contributed by 6 global collaborators. Where HLA class I and class II types were available, the types were taken from metadata supplied by the sample provider, not from assay-based typing. The material from the prospective study consisted of cDNA or gDNA derived from T cells, B-cell-depleted T cells, or PBMCs. The investigation overall reported the following: How much clinical and demographic metadata was included differed by source and by participant, and the metadata was provided uncurated.

Whole blood was collected in K2EDTA tubes by collaborating institutions according to the institutions' own protocols. For TCRbeta analysis, collaborators shipped samples as frozen whole blood, isolated PBMCs, or DNA extracted from either of those sample types. The clonotype comes from a woman aged 45-65 years with acute or convalescent COVID-19. Sequences were obtained from peripheral blood.

The bases are TGTGCCAGCAGTCCCCGCGCAGGGGATTCCTACGAGCAGTACTTC. Protein translation: CASSPRAGDSYEQYF. The V and J genes are TRBV6-5 and TRBJ2-7, with TRBD1 tentatively as D gene (6 bases match). The CDR3 has 15 amino acids, counting the end cysteine and phenylalanine. Just CDR3 DNA is preserved here, 45 bases in frame from base 1. Deletion took 5 bases off V and 1 base off J, with a span of 15 bases between the germline ends. The germline V gene provides CDR1 MNHEY and CDR2 SVGAGI.